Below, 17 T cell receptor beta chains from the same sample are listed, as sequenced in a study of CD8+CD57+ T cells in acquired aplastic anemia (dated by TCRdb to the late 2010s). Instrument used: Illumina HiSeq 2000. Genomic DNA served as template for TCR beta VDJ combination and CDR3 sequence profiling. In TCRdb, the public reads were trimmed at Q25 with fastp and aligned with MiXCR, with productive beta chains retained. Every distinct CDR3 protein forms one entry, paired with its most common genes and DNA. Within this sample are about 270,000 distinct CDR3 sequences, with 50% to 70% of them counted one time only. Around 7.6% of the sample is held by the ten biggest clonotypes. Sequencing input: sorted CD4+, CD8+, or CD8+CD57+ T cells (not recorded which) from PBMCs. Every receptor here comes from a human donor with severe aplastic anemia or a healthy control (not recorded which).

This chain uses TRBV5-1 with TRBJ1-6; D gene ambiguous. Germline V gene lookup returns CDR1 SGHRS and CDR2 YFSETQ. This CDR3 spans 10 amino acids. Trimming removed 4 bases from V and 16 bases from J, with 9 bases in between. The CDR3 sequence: CASSVAGLHF. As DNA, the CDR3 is TGCGCCAGCAGCGTCGCTGGGCTCCACTTT.

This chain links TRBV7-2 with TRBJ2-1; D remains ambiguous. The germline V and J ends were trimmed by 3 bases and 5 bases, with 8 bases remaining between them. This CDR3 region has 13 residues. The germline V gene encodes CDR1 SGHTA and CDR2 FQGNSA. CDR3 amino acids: CASSLSENNEQFF. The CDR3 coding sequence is TGTGCCAGCAGCTTGTCTGAGAACAATGAGCAGTTCTTC.

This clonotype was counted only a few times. CDR3 DNA: TGTGCCATCAGTGAGTCTCCATACGAGCAGTACTTC. This gives the protein CAISESPYEQYF. This chain links TRBV10-3 with TRBJ2-7; D unresolved. Germline V CDR1 and CDR2: ENHRY, SYGVKD. V was pared by 0 bases and J by 4 bases, with 4 bases between. This CDR3 has 12 amino acids.

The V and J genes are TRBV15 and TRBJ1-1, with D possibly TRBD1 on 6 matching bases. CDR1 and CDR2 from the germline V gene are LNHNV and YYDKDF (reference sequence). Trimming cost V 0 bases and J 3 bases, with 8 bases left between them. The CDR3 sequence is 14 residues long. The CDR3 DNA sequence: TGTGCCACCAGCAGAGACAGGGGATACACTGAAGCTTTCTTT. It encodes CATSRDRGYTEAFF.

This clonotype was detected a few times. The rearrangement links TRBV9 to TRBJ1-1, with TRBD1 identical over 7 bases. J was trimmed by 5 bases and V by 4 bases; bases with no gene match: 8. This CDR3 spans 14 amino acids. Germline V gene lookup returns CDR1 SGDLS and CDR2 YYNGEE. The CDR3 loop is CASSPRQGRTEAFF. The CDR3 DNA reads TGTGCCAGCAGCCCGCGACAGGGACGGACTGAAGCTTTCTTT.

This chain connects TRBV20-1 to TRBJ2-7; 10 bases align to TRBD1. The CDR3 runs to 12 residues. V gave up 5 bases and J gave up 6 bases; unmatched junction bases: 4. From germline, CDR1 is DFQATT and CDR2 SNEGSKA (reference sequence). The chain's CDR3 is CSAGGQGIEQYF. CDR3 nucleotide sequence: TGCAGTGCTGGGGGACAGGGGATCGAGCAGTACTTC.

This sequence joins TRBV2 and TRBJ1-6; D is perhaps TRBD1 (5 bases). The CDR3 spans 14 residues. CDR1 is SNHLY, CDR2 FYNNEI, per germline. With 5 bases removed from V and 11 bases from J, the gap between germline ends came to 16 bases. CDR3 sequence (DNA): TGTGCCAGCAGTTTTAGGCCGGAAGGGGCACCCCTCCACTTT. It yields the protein CASSFRPEGAPLHF.

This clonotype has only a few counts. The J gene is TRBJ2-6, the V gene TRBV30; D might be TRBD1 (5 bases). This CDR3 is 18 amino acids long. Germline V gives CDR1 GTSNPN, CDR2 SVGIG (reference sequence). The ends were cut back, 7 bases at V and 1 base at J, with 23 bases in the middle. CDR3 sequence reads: CASQRQGLSQSGANVLTF. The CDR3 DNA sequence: TGTGCCTCCCAGAGGCAGGGCCTTTCCCAGTCTGGGGCCAACGTCCTGACTTTC.

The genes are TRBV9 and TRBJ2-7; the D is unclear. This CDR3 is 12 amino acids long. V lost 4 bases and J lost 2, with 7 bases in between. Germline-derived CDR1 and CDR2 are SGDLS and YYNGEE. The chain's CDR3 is CASSQTPYEQYF. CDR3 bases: TGTGCCAGCAGCCAGACCCCCTACGAGCAGTACTTC.

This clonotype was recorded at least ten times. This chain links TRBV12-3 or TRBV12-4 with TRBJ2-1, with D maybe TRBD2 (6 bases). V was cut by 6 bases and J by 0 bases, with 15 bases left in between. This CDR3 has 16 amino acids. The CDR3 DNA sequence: TGTGCCAGCAGCCTACCTGGGGGGAGCTCCTACAATGAGCAGTTCTTC. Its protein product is CASSLPGGSSYNEQFF.

The CDR3 bases are TGCAGCGTTTGTTCGGGGGTGGACTACGAGCAGTACTTC. Its protein is CSVCSGVDYEQYF. The rearrangement joins TRBV29-1 to TRBJ2-7; D is perhaps TRBD2 (6 bases). Trimming removed 5 bases at V and 3 bases at J, with 14 bases between. CDR1 and CDR2 from the germline V gene are SQVTM and ANQGSEA. The CDR3 loop spans 13 amino acids.

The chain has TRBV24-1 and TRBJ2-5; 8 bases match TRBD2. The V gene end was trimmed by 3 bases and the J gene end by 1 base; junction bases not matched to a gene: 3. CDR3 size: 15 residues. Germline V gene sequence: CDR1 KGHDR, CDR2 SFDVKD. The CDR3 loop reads CATSDTAGGQETQYF. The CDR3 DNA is TGTGCCACCAGTGATACGGCGGGGGGCCAAGAGACCCAGTACTTC.

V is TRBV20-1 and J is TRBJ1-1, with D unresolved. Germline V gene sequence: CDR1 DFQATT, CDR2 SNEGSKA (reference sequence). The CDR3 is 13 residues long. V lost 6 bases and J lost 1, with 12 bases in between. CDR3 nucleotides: TGCAGTGCCCCCCGCGGAGGGAACACTGAAGCTTTCTTT. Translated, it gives CSAPRGGNTEAFF.

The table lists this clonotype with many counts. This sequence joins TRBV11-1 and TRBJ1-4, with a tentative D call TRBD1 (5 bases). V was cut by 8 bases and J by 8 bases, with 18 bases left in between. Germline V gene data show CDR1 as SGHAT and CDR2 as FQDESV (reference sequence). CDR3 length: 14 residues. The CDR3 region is CASAWGQGGEKLFF. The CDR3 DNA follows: TGTGCCAGCGCCTGGGGCCAAGGAGGCGAAAAACTGTTTTTT.

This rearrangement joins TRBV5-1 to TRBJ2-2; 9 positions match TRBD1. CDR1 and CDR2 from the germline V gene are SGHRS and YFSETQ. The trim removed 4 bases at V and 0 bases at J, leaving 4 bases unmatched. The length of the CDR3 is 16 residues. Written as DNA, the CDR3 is TGCGCCAGCAGCCCGAACAGGGGGCCGAACACCGGGGAGCTGTTTTTT. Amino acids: CASSPNRGPNTGELFF.

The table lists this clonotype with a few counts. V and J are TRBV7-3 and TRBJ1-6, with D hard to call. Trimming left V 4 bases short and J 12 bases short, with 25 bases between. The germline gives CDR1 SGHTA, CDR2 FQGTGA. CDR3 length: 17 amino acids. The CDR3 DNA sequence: TGTGCCAGCAGCTCCCTCCGTGCGGGCGCCGGGCGGCGACCCCTCCACTTT. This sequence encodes CASSSLRAGAGRRPLHF.

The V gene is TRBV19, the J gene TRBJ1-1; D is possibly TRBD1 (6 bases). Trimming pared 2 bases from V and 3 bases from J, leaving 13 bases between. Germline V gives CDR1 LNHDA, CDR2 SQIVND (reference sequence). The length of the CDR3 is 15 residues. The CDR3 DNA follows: TGTGCCAGTAGTATAAAACGGCCAGGGGACACTGAAGCTTTCTTT. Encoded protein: CASSIKRPGDTEAFF.